A selection of T cell receptor beta chains follows, all from one sample in a study of OX40 agonist ivuxolimab in advanced cancers. Using immunoSEQ multiplex PCR, the repertoire was profiled, and TCRdb retains in-frame clones only, with some absent. This repertoire shows 60,000 to 90,000 clones, about 87% found once; its top ten account for about 1%. Source: CD4+ or CD8+ T cells sorted from blood, taken in a trial of the OX40 agonist ivuxolimab. The origin of the receptors is an adult with an advanced solid tumor such as melanoma, head and neck, liver or kidney cancer. Each CDR3 is given with its conserved first and last residue. A D gene is named only where the DNA matches it firmly. Only part of the rows carry a size: once, few, many, or a class if the clone is expanded.

-	-	TRBV2	TRBJ2-5	TGTGCCAGCAGTGAGGGCGGGGATGGAGAGACCCAGTACTTC	CASSEGGDGETQYF
-	-	TRBV10-3	TRBJ1-1	TGTGCCGCCCGACGGGGGGTGAACACTGAAGCTTTCTTT	CAARRGVNTEAFF
-	TRBD2	TRBV27	TRBJ2-2	TGTGCCAGCAGTTCGCTAGCGGGAGTGTTGACCGGGGAGCTGTTTTTT	CASSSLAGVLTGELFF
once	-	TRBV11-3	TRBJ2-1	TGTGCCAGCAGCAGAGGAGGGGGGGCCGCGTACAATGAGCAGTTCTTC	CASSRGGGAAYNEQFF
-	TRBD2	TRBV6-5	TRBJ2-7	TGTGCCAGCAGTTACTCGTCTAGCGGGAGTTACTACGAGCAGTACTTC	CASSYSSSGSYYEQYF
-	TRBD1	TRBV5-1	TRBJ1-6	TGCGCCAGCAGCTTCTGGGACAGGGAAAATTCACCCCTCCACTTT	CASSFWDRENSPLHF
-	-	TRBV19	TRBJ2-1	TGTGCCAGTAGTATGGGAATTGCGACAGCCCCGTTCTTC	CASSMGIATAPFF
-	-	TRBV5-1	TRBJ1-3	TGCGCCAGCAGCTCCACGACAGGAAACACCATATATTTT	CASSSTTGNTIYF
-	-	TRBV6-5	TRBJ2-4	TGTGCCAGCAGGGAGGGGGCCAAAAACATTCAGTACTTC	CASREGAKNIQYF
-	-	TRBV10-3	TRBJ1-5	TGTGCCATCAGGGGAGGTGGATTTAGCAATCAGCCCCAGCATTTT	CAIRGGGFSNQPQHF
once	TRBD1	TRBV18	TRBJ2-1	TGTGCCAGCTCACAGGGACAGGGATATCGGCAGTTCTTC	CASSQGQGYRQFF
-	-	TRBV6-5	TRBJ2-7	TGTGCCAGCAGTTCTGGGGGGGAGCAGTACTTC	CASSSGGEQYF
-	-	TRBV19	TRBJ2-1	TGTGCCAGTACCACTGGGGCTACCCGCTCCTACAATGAGCAGTTCTTC	CASTTGATRSYNEQFF
-	-	TRBV10-1	TRBJ2-1	TGCGCCAGCAGCCCCGGGCCCTACAATGAGCAGTTCTTC	CASSPGPYNEQFF
-	-	TRBV19	TRBJ2-3	TGTGCCAGTAGTATAGAACGTAGCACAGATACGCAGTATTTT	CASSIERSTDTQYF
-	TRBD1	TRBV4-1	TRBJ2-1	TGCGCCAGCAGCCAAGAAGTTGGGACAGGGGGCGGGGGTGAGCAGTTCTTC	CASSQEVGTGGGGEQFF
-	-	TRBV6-6	TRBJ2-6	TGTGCCAGCAGTTACCCGGGTGGGGGGGCCAACGTCCTGACTTTC	CASSYPGGGANVLTF
-	-	TRBV14	TRBJ1-1	TGTGCCAGCAGCCAAATGGTGAACACTGAAGCTTTCTTT	CASSQMVNTEAFF
-	-	TRBV29-1	TRBJ2-7	TGCAGCGTTGCTGCAGGAAACTACGAGCAGTACTTC	CSVAAGNYEQYF
-	-	TRBV27	TRBJ2-7	TGTGCCAGCAGTCGGCAGGACAGAGCCTACGAGCAGTACTTC	CASSRQDRAYEQYF
-	-	TRBV4-2	TRBJ2-7	TGTGCCAGCAGCCAAGATCCGAGCTCCTACGAGCAGTACTTC	CASSQDPSSYEQYF
-	-	TRBV14	TRBJ2-5	TGTGCCAGCAGCCAAGATGGCAGGGGCCAAGAGACCCAGTACTTC	CASSQDGRGQETQYF
once	-	TRBV18	TRBJ1-4	TGTGCCAGCTCACCGGGGGCAACTAATGAAAAACTGTTTTTT	CASSPGATNEKLFF
-	-	TRBV28	TRBJ2-3	TGTGCCAGCAGTATCCCCTTGGAGGGCGCAGATACGCAGTATTTT	CASSIPLEGADTQYF
-	TRBD1	TRBV7-8	TRBJ1-5	TGTGCCAGCAGCTTAGACAGGGGGAGCAATCAGCCCCAGCATTTT	CASSLDRGSNQPQHF
once	-	TRBV28	TRBJ2-4	TGTGCCAGCAGTTTATTGGATCGGGACAAAAAAAACATTCAGTACTTC	CASSLLDRDKKNIQYF
-	TRBD2	TRBV7-6	TRBJ2-1	TGTGCCAGCAGCCAGTATAGCGGGATTGGGAATGAGCAGTTCTTC	CASSQYSGIGNEQFF
-	-	TRBV9	TRBJ1-5	TGTGCCAGCAGCGCAGGTCTTGCCCCTCAGCCCCAGCATTTT	CASSAGLAPQPQHF
-	-	TRBV5-1	TRBJ2-2	TGCGCCAGCAGGTTAGCGGCCTCGGGGACCGGGGAGCTGTTTTTT	CASRLAASGTGELFF
-	TRBD1	TRBV11-3	TRBJ1-2	TGTGCCAGCAGCTTAGTGGGATGGGGACAGGATTCCTATGGCTACACCTTC	CASSLVGWGQDSYGYTF